This T cell receptor beta chain was retrieved from a study of identical twins. Only healthy Caucasians were enrolled as donors. This clonotype was seen ten or more times. V was pared by 7 bases and J by 3 bases, with 11 bases of the junction left unmatched. CDR3 length: 15 residues. Germline CDR1 is SQVTM and CDR2 is ANQGSEA. TCRdb reprocessed the 5' RACE reads with MiXCR, giving one entry per CDR3 protein. This table has 250,000 to 350,000 distinct CDR3 sequences, roughly 9.8% appearing once. A further study also used this sample, focusing on yellow fever vaccine responses in identical twins.

This TCR derives from a woman aged 18-35 years in good health. This chain uses TRBV29-1 with TRBJ1-5; 8 bases are a match to TRBD1. The sample taken for sequencing was CD8+ T cells sorted from blood. The CDR3 protein is CSDPGTGTINQPQHF. CDR3 in DNA: TGCAGCGATCCCGGGACAGGAACTATCAATCAGCCCCAGCATTTT.